Included here is one T cell receptor (beta chain) sequence, with context. Per the original data handling: Amplification from reference gene primers served as the basis for estimated nucleated cell counts. TCRdb's copy holds only in-frame clones and misses some; the assay was immunoSEQ multiplex PCR. D and trimming come from the DNA, and the V and J calls and clone size come from that table. The sample lists roughly 290,000 clones, about 89% seen once, with around 0.84% in the top ten. The data stem from a study of blood T cell repertoires in COVID-19. Study details: The United States, Italy and Spain provided the acute and convalescent COVID-19 samples. T cells, B-cell-depleted T cells, or PBMCs provided the cDNA or gDNA that served as material.

This TCR derives from a man aged 30 to 45 with acute or convalescent COVID-19. Sequencing was carried out using peripheral blood.

CDR3 sequence: CSVGFEQGGTGELFF. DNA for the CDR3: TGCAGCGTTGGATTTGAGCAGGGTGGAACCGGGGAGCTGTTTTTT. The J gene is TRBJ2-2, the V gene TRBV29-1; a possible D gene is TRBD1 (5 bases). The germline gives CDR1 SQVTM, CDR2 ANQGSEA. The CDR3 is 15 amino acids. Trimming took off 4 bases at V and 5 bases at J, with 17 bases between the two ends.